This T cell receptor beta chain is from a study of OX40 agonist ivuxolimab in advanced cancers. Sampling of blood occurred at baseline, cycle 4 day 1, and cycle 7 day 1. Here immunoSEQ multiplex PCR was the method, and the copy in TCRdb shows in-frame clones only, minus some. The repertoire holds more than 65,000 clones, about 82% seen once, with 5.5% to 7% in the top ten. The CDR3 covers 16 residues. Trimming removed 2 bases from V and 0 bases from J; junction bases left unmatched: 4. Germline CDR1 is MNHEY and CDR2 is SVGAGI. Study-wide findings and caveats: In CD8+ T cells, expanded clones were on average more numerous than in CD4+. Both blood CD4+ and CD8+ T cells showed clonal growth by week 6 at 0.1 to 3.0 mg/kg.

Points on this clone: The antigen is not known.

This chain links TRBV6-5 with TRBJ1-1; 9 nucleotides align to TRBD1. The material was CD4+ or CD8+ T cells sorted from blood, obtained in a trial of the OX40 agonist ivuxolimab. This TCR derives from an adult with an advanced solid tumor such as melanoma, head and neck, liver or kidney cancer. CDR3 region: CASSYDRGGMNTEAFF. Written as DNA, the CDR3 is TGTGCCAGCAGTTACGACAGGGGGGGAATGAACACTGAAGCTTTCTTT.